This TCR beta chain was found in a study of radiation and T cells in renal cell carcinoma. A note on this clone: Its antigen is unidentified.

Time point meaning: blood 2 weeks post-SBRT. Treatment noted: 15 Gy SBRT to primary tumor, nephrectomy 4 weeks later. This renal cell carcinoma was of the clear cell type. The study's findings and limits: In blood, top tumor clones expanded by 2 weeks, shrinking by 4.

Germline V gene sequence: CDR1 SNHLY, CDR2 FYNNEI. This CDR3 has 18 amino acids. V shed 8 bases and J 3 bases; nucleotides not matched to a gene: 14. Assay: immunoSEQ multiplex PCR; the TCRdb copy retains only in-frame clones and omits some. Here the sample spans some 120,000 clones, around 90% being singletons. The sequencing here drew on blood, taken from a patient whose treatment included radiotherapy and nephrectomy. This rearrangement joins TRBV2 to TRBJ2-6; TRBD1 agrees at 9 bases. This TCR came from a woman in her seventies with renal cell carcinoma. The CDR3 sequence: CASVLEDRGWGGANVLTF. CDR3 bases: TGTGCCAGCGTCCTGGAGGACAGGGGCTGGGGTGGGGCCAACGTCCTGACTTTC.